The clone carrying this TCR beta chain was seen just once. Its antigen remains unidentified. The sample is drawn from a study of T cell responses to AZD1222 COVID-19 vaccine. Study-level results: Spike was spanned by vaccine-associated CD4 TCRs, with dominance at 160-218 and 743-854.

Repertoires were generated with immunoSEQ multiplex PCR, while TCRdb's copy carries only in-frame clones and drops some. This sample has roughly 190,000 clones; about 92% occur once, and the top ten carry 3.5% to 4.5%. This sequence was found in an adult in good health. Specimen: peripheral blood, collected on day 0 of AZD1222 vaccination.

CDR3 nucleotide sequence: TGCGCCAGCAGCCCGCCTTCCGGGACCCAGTACTTC. Protein: CASSPPSGTQYF. The rearrangement uses TRBV4-1 and TRBJ2-5; D gene uncertain. Germline values: CDR1 MGHRA, CDR2 YSYEKL. This CDR3 region has 12 residues. The V end lost 4 bases, the J end lost 7 bases, and 10 bases lay between the germline ends.